This T cell receptor (beta chain) originates from a study of blood T cell repertoires in COVID-19. The J segment lost 7 bases and the V segment lost 4 bases, leaving 16 bases of the junction unmatched. Germline lookup yields CDR1 SGHRS and CDR2 YFSETQ. The CDR3 runs 17 residues. TCRdb keeps only in-frame clones here, not all; method: immunoSEQ multiplex PCR. Of approximately 240,000 clones listed, 84% were seen once; the top ten hold around 4%. The receptor was isolated from a man aged 50-59 years with acute or convalescent COVID-19. The chain recombines TRBV5-1 with TRBJ2-3; 9 positions match TRBD2. The source material was peripheral blood. The CDR3, as DNA: TGCGCCAGCAGCCCCCCTTGGAGCGGGAGGCCCTCAAATACGCAGTATTTT. Translation: CASSPPWSGRPSNTQYF.